This is a list of T cell receptor beta chains from one sample in a study of blood T cell repertoires in COVID-19. Generated by immunoSEQ multiplex PCR, the TCRdb table keeps only in-frame clones and is missing some. This sample has some 330,000 clones, with nearly 90% found just once. The source material was peripheral blood. The receptors come from a young woman with COVID-19, enrolled during active disease. The CDR3 runs from the conserved cysteine through the conserved F or W. Each record gives: D gene, V gene, J gene, clone size, CDR3 protein, CDR3 DNA. D genes are given only for firm matches. Clone size appears in some rows only: once, few, many, or a class for an expanded clone.

d_call: -; v_call: TRBV29-1; j_call: TRBJ1-4; clone_size: -; cdr3_aa: CSVRGGSAGEKLFF; cdr3_nt: TGCAGCGTCAGGGGCGGTTCCGCAGGGGAAAAACTGTTTTTT
d_call: TRBD1; v_call: TRBV2; j_call: TRBJ1-5; clone_size: -; cdr3_aa: CASSVQQGRNQPQHF; cdr3_nt: TGTGCCAGCAGTGTACAACAGGGGCGCAATCAGCCCCAGCATTTT
d_call: -; v_call: TRBV18; j_call: TRBJ1-5; clone_size: -; cdr3_aa: CASSSGERGVRGRYQPQHF; cdr3_nt: TGTGCCAGCTCATCCGGGGAACGGGGGGTCCGCGGGAGATATCAGCCCCAGCATTTT
d_call: TRBD1; v_call: TRBV7-3; j_call: TRBJ2-5; clone_size: -; cdr3_aa: CASSRDRKETQYF; cdr3_nt: TGTGCCAGCAGCCGGGACAGAAAAGAGACCCAGTACTTC
d_call: TRBD1; v_call: TRBV5-1; j_call: TRBJ2-2; clone_size: -; cdr3_aa: CASSPLASGQGAAGELFF; cdr3_nt: TGCGCCAGCAGCCCCCTCGCGTCTGGACAGGGGGCTGCCGGGGAGCTGTTTTTT
d_call: TRBD1; v_call: TRBV5-1; j_call: TRBJ1-2; clone_size: once; cdr3_aa: CASSPQGAGGYTF; cdr3_nt: TGCGCCAGCAGCCCACAGGGGGCTGGTGGCTACACCTTC
d_call: TRBD1; v_call: TRBV2; j_call: TRBJ1-1; clone_size: few; cdr3_aa: CASMRDRLNTEAFF; cdr3_nt: TGTGCCAGCATGAGGGACAGATTGAACACTGAAGCTTTCTTT
d_call: -; v_call: TRBV6-5; j_call: TRBJ1-2; clone_size: -; cdr3_aa: CASSYPGYYGYTF; cdr3_nt: TGTGCCAGCAGTTACCCGGGATACTATGGCTACACCTTC
d_call: -; v_call: TRBV19; j_call: TRBJ1-3; clone_size: -; cdr3_aa: CASSQGPGNTIYF; cdr3_nt: TGTGCCAGTTCTCAGGGGCCCGGAAACACCATATATTTT
d_call: TRBD1; v_call: TRBV7-2; j_call: TRBJ2-2; clone_size: -; cdr3_aa: CASSGQGSTGELFF; cdr3_nt: TGTGCCAGCAGTGGACAGGGGTCCACCGGGGAGCTGTTTTTT
d_call: -; v_call: TRBV30; j_call: TRBJ1-5; clone_size: -; cdr3_aa: CAWSDAANQPQHF; cdr3_nt: TGTGCCTGGAGTGACGCAGCGAATCAGCCCCAGCATTTT
d_call: TRBD1; v_call: TRBV7-9; j_call: TRBJ1-2; clone_size: -; cdr3_aa: CASSFLVGQGAGGYTF; cdr3_nt: TGTGCCAGCAGCTTTCTCGTGGGACAGGGGGCGGGTGGCTACACCTTC
d_call: TRBD2; v_call: TRBV2; j_call: TRBJ2-4; clone_size: -; cdr3_aa: CASSPQKGLASDF; cdr3_nt: TGTGCCAGCAGTCCGCAGAAAGGACTAGCGAGCGACTTC
d_call: -; v_call: TRBV7-8; j_call: TRBJ2-5; clone_size: -; cdr3_aa: CASSLIQETQYF; cdr3_nt: TGTGCCAGCAGCTTAATACAAGAGACCCAGTACTTC
d_call: -; v_call: TRBV9; j_call: TRBJ1-1; clone_size: -; cdr3_aa: CASSPLFLNTEAFF; cdr3_nt: TGTGCCAGCAGCCCACTTTTCCTGAACACTGAAGCTTTCTTT
d_call: TRBD1; v_call: TRBV29-1; j_call: TRBJ1-2; clone_size: -; cdr3_aa: CSVDGQGNGYTF; cdr3_nt: TGCAGCGTTGACGGACAGGGGAATGGCTACACCTTC
d_call: TRBD1; v_call: TRBV3-1/TRBV3-2; j_call: TRBJ1-2; clone_size: -; cdr3_aa: CASSQRQGHYGYTF; cdr3_nt: TGTGCCAGCAGCCAAAGACAGGGGCACTATGGCTACACCTTC
d_call: -; v_call: TRBV19; j_call: TRBJ1-2; clone_size: few; cdr3_aa: CASSLTQPYGYTF; cdr3_nt: TGTGCCAGTAGCCTCACTCAACCCTATGGCTACACCTTC
d_call: TRBD1; v_call: TRBV5-1; j_call: TRBJ2-5; clone_size: -; cdr3_aa: CASSRTTGILQETQYF; cdr3_nt: TGCGCCAGCAGCCGGACGACAGGGATTCTCCAAGAGACCCAGTACTTC
d_call: -; v_call: TRBV9; j_call: TRBJ1-2; clone_size: -; cdr3_aa: CASSPLYNYGYTF; cdr3_nt: TGTGCCAGCAGCCCACTCTATAACTATGGCTACACCTTC